This entry is about one T cell receptor (beta chain). Seattle-derived patients entered the study during active infection and were followed longitudinally. Assay used: immunoSEQ multiplex PCR; TCRdb lists only in-frame clones, some missing. Of approximately 260,000 clones in the sample, nearly 90% were seen once. The data derive from a study of blood T cell repertoires in COVID-19. Looking at the study overall: Italy, Spain and the United States were the sources of the convalescent and acute COVID-19 samples. T cells, B-cell-depleted T cells, or PBMCs provided the cDNA or gDNA that served as material.

This CDR3 spans 15 amino acids. Germline values: CDR1 LGHDT, CDR2 YNNKEL (reference sequence). The V and J ends lost 1 base and 3 bases, in that order; junction bases with no gene match: 1. This receptor was obtained from a woman aged 55-69 years with COVID-19, enrolled during active disease. The chain carries TRBV3-1 (or the pseudogene TRBV3-2) and TRBJ2-1, with 9 bases fitting TRBD2. Sequenced input: peripheral blood. The CDR3 DNA sequence: TGTGCCAGCAGCCAAGTTAGCGGGGGCTACAATGAGCAGTTCTTC. Amino acid sequence: CASSQVSGGYNEQFF.